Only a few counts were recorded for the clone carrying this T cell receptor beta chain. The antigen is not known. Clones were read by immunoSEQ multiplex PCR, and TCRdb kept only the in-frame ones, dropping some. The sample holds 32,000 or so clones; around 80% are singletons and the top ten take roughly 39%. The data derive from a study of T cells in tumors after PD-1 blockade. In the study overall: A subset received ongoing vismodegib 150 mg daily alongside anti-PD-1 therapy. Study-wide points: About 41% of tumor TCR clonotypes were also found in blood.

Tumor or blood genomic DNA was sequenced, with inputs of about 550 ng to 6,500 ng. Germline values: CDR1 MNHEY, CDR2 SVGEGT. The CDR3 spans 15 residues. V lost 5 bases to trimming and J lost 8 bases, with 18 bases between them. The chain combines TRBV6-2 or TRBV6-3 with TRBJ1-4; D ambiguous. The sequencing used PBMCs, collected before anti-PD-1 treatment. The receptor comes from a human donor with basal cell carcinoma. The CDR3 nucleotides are TGTGCCAGCAGTGTCCCGCGGACGGGAGGCGAAAAACTGTTTTTT. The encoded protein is CASSVPRTGGEKLFF.